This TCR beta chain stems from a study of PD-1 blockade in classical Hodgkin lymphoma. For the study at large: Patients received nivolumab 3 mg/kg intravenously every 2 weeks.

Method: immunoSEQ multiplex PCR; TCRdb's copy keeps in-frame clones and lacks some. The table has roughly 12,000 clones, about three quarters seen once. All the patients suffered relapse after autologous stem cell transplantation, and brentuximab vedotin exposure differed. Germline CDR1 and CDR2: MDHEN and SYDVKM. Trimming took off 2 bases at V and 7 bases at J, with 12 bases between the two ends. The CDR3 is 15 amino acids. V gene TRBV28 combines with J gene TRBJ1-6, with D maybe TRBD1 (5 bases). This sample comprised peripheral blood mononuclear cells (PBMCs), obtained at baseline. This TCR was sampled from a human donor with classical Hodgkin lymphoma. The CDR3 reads CASSLEGARNSPLHF. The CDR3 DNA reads TGTGCCAGCAGTTTAGAAGGGGCCAGGAATTCACCCCTCCACTTT. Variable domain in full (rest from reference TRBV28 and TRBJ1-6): DVKVTQSSRYLVKRTGEKVFLECVQDMDHENMFWYRQDPGLGLRLIYFSYDVKMKEKGDIPEGYSVSREKKERFSLILESASTNQTSMYLCASSLEGARNSPLHFGNGTRLTVT.